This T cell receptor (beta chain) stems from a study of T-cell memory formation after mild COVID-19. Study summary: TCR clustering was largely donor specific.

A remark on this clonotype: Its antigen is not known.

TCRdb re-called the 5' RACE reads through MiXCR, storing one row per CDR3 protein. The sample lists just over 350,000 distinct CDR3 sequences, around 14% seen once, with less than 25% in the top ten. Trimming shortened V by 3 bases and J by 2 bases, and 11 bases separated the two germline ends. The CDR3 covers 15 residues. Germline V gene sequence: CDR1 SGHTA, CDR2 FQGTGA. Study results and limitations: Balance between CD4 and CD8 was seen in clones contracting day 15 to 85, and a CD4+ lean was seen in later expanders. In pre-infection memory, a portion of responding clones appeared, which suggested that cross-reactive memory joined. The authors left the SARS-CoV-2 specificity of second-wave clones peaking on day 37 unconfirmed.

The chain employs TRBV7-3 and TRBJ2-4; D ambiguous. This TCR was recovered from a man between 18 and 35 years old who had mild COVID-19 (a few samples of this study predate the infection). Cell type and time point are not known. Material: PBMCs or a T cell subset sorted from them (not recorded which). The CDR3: CASSLWIESKNIQYF. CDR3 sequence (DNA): TGTGCCAGCAGCTTGTGGATTGAGTCCAAAAACATTCAGTACTTC.